This entry describes one T cell receptor beta chain. Its antigen is unidentified. From germline, CDR1 is SGHKS and CDR2 YYEKEE (reference sequence). V lost 0 bases and J 3 bases, leaving 11 bases between the germline ends. This CDR3 spans 15 amino acids. The data are from a study of OX40 agonist ivuxolimab in advanced cancers. Study information: Patients were around 83% male with ages about 23 to 80, mean about 60. Two patients with cutaneous melanoma and one with hepatocellular carcinoma, three in total, showed partial responses. Study-level findings and limits: On average, a greater number of expanded clones characterised CD8+ T cells relative to CD4+.

Blood sampling was done at baseline, cycle 4 day 1, and cycle 7 day 1. The protocol was immunoSEQ multiplex PCR, while the TCRdb copy is restricted to in-frame clones and leaves out a portion. The data hold around 100,000 clones, with just under 90% observed a single time. The chain couples TRBV5-5 to TRBJ2-3, with D perhaps matching TRBD1 or TRBD2 (5 bases each). This TCR came from an adult with an advanced solid tumor such as melanoma, head and neck, liver or kidney cancer. Material: CD4+ or CD8+ T cells sorted from blood, obtained in a trial of the OX40 agonist ivuxolimab. The CDR3: CASSLGGVRTDTQYF. CDR3 nucleotide sequence: TGTGCCAGCAGCTTGGGAGGGGTGAGGACAGATACGCAGTATTTT.